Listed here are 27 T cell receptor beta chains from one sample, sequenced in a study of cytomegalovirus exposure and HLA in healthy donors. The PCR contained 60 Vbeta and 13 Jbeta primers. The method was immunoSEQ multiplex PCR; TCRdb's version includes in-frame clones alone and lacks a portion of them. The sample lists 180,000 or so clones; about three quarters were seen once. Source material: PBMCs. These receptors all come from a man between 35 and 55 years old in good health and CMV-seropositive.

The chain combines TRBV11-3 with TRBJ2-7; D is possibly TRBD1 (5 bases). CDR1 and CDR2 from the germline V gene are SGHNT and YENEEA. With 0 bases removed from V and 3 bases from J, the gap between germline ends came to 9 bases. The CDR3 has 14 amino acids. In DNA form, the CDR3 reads TGTGCCAGCAGCTTAGAAGGGGAAAGCTACGAGCAGTACTTC. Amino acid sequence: CASSLEGESYEQYF.

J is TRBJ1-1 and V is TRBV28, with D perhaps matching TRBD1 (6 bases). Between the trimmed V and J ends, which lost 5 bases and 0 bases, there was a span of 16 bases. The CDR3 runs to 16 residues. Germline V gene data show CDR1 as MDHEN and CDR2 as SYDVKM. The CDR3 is CASSQRTDGLNTEAFF. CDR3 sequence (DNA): TGTGCCAGCAGTCAAAGGACAGATGGATTGAACACTGAAGCTTTCTTT.

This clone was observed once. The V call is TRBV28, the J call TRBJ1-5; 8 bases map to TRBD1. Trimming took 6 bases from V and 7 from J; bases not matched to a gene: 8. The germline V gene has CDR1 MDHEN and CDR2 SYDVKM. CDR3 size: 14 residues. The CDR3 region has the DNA TGTGCCAGCAGGACGGACAGGGAGGTGCAGCCCCAGCATTTT. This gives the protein CASRTDREVQPQHF.

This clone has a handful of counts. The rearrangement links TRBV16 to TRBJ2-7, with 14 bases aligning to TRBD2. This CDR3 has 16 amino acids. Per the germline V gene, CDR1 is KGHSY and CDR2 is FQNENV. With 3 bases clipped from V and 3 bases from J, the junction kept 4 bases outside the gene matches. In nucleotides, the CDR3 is TGTGCCAGCAGCCAGGGACTAGCGGGAGAATACTACGAGCAGTACTTC. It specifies CASSQGLAGEYYEQYF.

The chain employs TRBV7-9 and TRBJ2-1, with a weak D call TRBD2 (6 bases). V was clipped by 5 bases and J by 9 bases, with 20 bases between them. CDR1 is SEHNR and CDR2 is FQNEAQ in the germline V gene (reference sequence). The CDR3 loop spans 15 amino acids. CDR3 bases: TGTGCCAGCAGCCCCCGCGGCGGGGTCTTACTTGAGCAGTTCTTC. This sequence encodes CASSPRGGVLLEQFF. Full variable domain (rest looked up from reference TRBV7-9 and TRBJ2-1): DTGVSQNPRHKITKRGQNVTFRCDPISEHNRLYWYRQTLGQGPEFLTYFQNEAQLEKSRLLSDRFSAERPKGSFSTLEIQRTEQGDSAMYLCASSPRGGVLLEQFFGPGTRLTVL.

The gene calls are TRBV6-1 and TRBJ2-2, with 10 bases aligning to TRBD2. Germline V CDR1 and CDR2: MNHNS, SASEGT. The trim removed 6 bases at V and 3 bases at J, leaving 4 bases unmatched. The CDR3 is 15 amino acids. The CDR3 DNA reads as TGTGCCAGCAGGCTAGCGGGGGCAGACACCGGGGAGCTGTTTTTT. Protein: CASRLAGADTGELFF.

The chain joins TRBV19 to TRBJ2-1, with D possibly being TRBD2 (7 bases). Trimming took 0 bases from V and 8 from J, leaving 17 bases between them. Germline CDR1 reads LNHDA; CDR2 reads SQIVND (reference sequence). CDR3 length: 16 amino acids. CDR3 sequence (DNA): TGTGCCAGTAGTATAGATGGCGGGGGCGCGTTCGATGAGCAGTTCTTC. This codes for CASSIDGGGAFDEQFF.

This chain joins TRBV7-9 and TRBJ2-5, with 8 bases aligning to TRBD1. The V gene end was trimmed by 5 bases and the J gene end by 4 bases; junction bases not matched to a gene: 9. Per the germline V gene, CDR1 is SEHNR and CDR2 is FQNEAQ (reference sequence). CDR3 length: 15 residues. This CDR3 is CASSVRQGSGETQYF. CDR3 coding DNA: TGTGCCAGCAGCGTACGACAGGGGTCTGGAGAGACCCAGTACTTC.

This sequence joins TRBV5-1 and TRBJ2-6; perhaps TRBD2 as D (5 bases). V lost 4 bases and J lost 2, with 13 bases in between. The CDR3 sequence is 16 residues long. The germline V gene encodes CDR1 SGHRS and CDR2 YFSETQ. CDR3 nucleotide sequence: TGCGCCAGCAGCCTCGAAGCCGGGACTGGGGCCAACGTCCTGACTTTC. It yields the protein CASSLEAGTGANVLTF.

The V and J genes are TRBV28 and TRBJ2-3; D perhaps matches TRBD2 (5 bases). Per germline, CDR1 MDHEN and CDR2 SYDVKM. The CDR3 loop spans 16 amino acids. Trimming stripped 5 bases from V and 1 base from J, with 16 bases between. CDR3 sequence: CASSPPDYGGTDTQYF. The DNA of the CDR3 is TGTGCCAGCAGTCCCCCCGACTACGGAGGCACAGATACGCAGTATTTT.

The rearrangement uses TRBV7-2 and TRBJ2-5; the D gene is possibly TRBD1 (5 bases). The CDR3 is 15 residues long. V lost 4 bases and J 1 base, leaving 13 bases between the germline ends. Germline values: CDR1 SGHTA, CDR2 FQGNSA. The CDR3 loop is CASSSRGQGQETQYF. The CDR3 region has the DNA TGTGCCAGCAGCTCAAGAGGACAAGGCCAAGAGACCCAGTACTTC.

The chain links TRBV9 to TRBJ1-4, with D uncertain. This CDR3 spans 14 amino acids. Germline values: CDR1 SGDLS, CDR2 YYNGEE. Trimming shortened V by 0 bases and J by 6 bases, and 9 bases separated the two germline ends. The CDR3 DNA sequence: TGTGCCAGCAGCGTAGGGGTGAGGGATGAAAAACTGTTTTTT. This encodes CASSVGVRDEKLFF.

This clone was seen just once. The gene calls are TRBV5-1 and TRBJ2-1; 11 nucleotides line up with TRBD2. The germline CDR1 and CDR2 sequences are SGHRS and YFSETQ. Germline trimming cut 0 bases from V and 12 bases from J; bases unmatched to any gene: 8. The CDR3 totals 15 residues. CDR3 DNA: TGCGCCAGCAGCTTGGTCACTAGCGGGGGACATGGGCAGTTCTTC. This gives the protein CASSLVTSGGHGQFF.

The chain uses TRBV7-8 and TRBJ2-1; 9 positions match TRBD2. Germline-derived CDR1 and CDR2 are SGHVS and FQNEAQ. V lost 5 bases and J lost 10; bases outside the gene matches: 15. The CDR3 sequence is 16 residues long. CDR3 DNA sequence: TGTGCCAGCAGCCCCAAGGCCCGGACTAGCGAGCAAGAGCAGTTCTTC. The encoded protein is CASSPKARTSEQEQFF. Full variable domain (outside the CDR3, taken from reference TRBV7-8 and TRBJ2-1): GAGVSQSPRYKVAKRGQDVALRCDPISGHVSLFWYQQALGQGPEFLTYFQNEAQLDKSGLPSDRFFAERPEGSVSTLKIQRTQQEDSAVYLCASSPKARTSEQEQFFGPGTRLTVL.

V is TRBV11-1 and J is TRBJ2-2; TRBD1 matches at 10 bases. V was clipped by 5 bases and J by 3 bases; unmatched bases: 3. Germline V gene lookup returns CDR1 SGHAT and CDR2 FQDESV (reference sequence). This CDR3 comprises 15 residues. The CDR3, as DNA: TGTGCCAGCAGCCCCGGACAGGGGGACACCGGGGAGCTGTTTTTT. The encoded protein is CASSPGQGDTGELFF.

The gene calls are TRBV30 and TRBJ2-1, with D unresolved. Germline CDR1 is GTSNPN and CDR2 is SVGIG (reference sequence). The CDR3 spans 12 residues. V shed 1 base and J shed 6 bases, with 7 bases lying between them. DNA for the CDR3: TGTGCCTGGAGTGCGCCTAGCAATGAGCAGTTCTTC. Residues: CAWSAPSNEQFF.

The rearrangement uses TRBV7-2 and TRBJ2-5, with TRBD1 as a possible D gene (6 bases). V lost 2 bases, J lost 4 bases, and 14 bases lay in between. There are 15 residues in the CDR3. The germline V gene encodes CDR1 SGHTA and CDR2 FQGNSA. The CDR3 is CASSLRAGVRETQYF. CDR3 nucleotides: TGTGCCAGCAGCTTAAGGGCAGGGGTACGAGAGACCCAGTACTTC.

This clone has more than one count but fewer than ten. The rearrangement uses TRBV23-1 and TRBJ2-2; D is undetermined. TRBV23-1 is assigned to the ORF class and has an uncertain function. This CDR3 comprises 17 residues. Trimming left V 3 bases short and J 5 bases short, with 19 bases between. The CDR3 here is CASSHRGSAPRTGELFF. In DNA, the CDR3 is TGCGCCAGCAGTCACCGTGGGTCAGCACCGAGGACCGGGGAGCTGTTTTTT.

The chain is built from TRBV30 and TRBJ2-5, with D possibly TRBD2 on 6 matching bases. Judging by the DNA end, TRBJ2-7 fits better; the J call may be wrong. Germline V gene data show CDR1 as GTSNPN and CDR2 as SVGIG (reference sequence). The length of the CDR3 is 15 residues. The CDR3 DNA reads TGTGCCTGGACTGTACCCGGGACTGTAATGTACGAGCAGTACTTC. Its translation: CAWTVPGTVMYEQYF.

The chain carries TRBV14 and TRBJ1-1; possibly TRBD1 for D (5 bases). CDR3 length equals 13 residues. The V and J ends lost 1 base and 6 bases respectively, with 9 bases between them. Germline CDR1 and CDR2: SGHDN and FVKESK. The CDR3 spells CASSQVGAPEAFF. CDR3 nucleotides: TGTGCCAGCAGCCAAGTAGGGGCCCCTGAAGCTTTCTTT.

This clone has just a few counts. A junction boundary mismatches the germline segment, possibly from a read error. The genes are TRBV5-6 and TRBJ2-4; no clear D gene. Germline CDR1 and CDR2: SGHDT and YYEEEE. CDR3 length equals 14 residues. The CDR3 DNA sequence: TGTGCCAGCAGCTTGGTTAACAAGGAAAACAGTCAGTACTTC. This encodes CASSLVNKENSQYF.

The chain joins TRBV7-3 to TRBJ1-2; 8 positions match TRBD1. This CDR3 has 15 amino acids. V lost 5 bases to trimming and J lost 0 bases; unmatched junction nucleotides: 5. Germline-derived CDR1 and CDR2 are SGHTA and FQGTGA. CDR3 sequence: CASSRTGSTNYGYTF. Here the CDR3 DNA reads TGTGCCAGCAGCAGGACAGGGAGCACTAACTATGGCTACACCTTC.

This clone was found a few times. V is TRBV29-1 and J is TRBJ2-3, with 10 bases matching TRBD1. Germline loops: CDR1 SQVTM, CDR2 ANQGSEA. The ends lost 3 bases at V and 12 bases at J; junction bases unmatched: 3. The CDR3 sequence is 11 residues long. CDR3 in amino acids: CSVESTGGQYF. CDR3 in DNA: TGCAGCGTTGAGTCGACAGGGGGCCAGTATTTT.

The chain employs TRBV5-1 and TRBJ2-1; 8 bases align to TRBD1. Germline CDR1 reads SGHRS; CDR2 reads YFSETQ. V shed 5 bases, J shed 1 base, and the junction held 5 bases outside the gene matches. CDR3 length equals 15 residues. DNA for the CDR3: TGCGCCAGCAGGCGAGGGACAGGTTCCTACAATGAGCAGTTCTTC. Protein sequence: CASRRGTGSYNEQFF.

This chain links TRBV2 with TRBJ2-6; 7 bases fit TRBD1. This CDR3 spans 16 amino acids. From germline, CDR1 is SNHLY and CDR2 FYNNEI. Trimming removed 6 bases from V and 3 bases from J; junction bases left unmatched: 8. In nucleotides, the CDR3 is TGTGCCAGCAGCAGCCAGACAGGGTTTGGGGCCAACGTCCTGACTTTC. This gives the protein CASSSQTGFGANVLTF.

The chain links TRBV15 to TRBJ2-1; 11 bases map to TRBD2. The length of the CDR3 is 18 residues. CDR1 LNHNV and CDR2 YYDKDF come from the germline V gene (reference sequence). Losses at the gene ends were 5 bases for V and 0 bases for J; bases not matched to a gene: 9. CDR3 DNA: TGTGCCACCAGCTTCCGGACTAGCGGGTCACGCTCCTACAATGAGCAGTTCTTC. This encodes CATSFRTSGSRSYNEQFF.

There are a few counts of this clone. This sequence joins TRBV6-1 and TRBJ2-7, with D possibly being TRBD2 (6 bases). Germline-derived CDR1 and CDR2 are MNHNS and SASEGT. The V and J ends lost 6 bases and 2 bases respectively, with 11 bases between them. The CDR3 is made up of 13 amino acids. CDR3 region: CASSGRGTYEQYF. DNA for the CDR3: TGTGCCAGCAGCGGGCGGGGTACCTACGAGCAGTACTTC.